The 18 T cell receptor beta chains listed next were all sequenced from one sample in a study of vaccination and CD4 T cells after COVID-19. The study sequenced cultured CD4+ T cell DNA using the Oncomine TCR Beta short-read assay. One entry per CDR3 protein results from TCRdb running MiXCR on the PCR reads. The top ten clones hold around 9.7% of a sample with 15,000 to 20,000 distinct CDR3 sequences, approximately 61% of them seen once. The treatment is: roughly ten-day PBMC culture with coronavirus spike peptide pools or control peptides (ViraFEST assay). Their antigens are not known. The sample in question was CD4+ T cells from blood, cultured in vitro, obtained after SARS-CoV-2 vaccination. Receptors originate from a human donor who had recovered from COVID-19.

This rearrangement joins TRBV20-1 to TRBJ1-6, with TRBD1 as a possible D gene (5 bases). CDR3 length: 14 amino acids. The V and J ends lost 3 bases and 8 bases respectively, with 14 bases between them. Germline assignment: CDR1 DFQATT and CDR2 SNEGSKA (reference sequence). The CDR3 loop is CSARRGGGDSPLHF. DNA of the CDR3: TGCAGTGCTAGGAGGGGTGGGGGAGATTCACCCCTCCACTTT.

This clonotype has a single count. The rearrangement uses TRBV6-1 and TRBJ2-7; 9 bases map to TRBD1. Per the germline V gene, CDR1 is MNHNS and CDR2 is SASEGT. J gave up 5 bases and V 4 bases, and 6 bases lay outside the gene matches. The CDR3 sequence is 14 residues long. CDR3 protein: CASSVRQGVNEQYF. The CDR3 DNA reads as TGTGCCAGCAGTGTTCGACAGGGGGTCAACGAGCAGTACTTC.

V is TRBV7-3 and J is TRBJ2-2, with D hard to call. With 4 bases removed from V and 6 bases from J, the gap between germline ends came to 15 bases. Germline-derived CDR1 and CDR2 are SGHTA and FQGTGA. The CDR3 consists of 15 residues. CDR3 amino acids: CASSSKNQGAGELFF. The CDR3, as DNA: TGTGCCAGCAGCTCGAAAAACCAAGGAGCCGGGGAGCTGTTTTTT. The full variable domain, in which reference TRBV7-3 and TRBJ2-2 provide the parts outside the CDR3, is GAGVSQTPSNKVTEKGKYVELRCDPISGHTALYWYRQSLGQGPEFLIYFQGTGAADDSGLPNDRFFAVRPEGSVSTLKIQRTERGDSAVYLCASSSKNQGAGELFFGEGSRLTVL.

The rearrangement uses TRBV5-1 and TRBJ2-4; the match to TRBD1 covers 8 bases. The V gene's germline CDR1 is SGHRS and CDR2 YFSETQ. The V gene end was trimmed by 5 bases and the J gene end by 7 bases; junction bases not matched to a gene: 5. This CDR3 has 13 residues. CDR3 DNA sequence: TGCGCCAGCAGTTTGACAGGGGATAACATTCAGTACTTC. This sequence encodes CASSLTGDNIQYF.

The chain is built from TRBV10-3 and TRBJ2-1, with 11 nucleotides matching TRBD2. The CDR3 is 19 amino acids. From germline, CDR1 is ENHRY and CDR2 SYGVKD. V trimming: 0 bases; J trimming: 8 bases; junction bases outside the gene matches: 15. The CDR3 nucleotides are TGTGCCATCAGTGAGTCTACATTAGCGGGGGGGCAAGTGACCTATGAGCAGTTCTTC. The encoded protein is CAISESTLAGGQVTYEQFF.

The CDR3 sequence is CASEGTSGITLDTDTQYF. The CDR3 nucleotides are TGTGCCAGCGAAGGGACTAGCGGAATAACTCTAGACACAGATACGCAGTATTTT. V is TRBV12-3 or TRBV12-4 and J is TRBJ2-3, with 11 nucleotides matching TRBD2. The CDR3 sequence is 18 residues long. V lost 8 bases, J lost 2 bases, and 15 bases stayed unmatched.

This clonotype was observed a handful of times. The chain combines TRBV2 with TRBJ1-1, with TRBD1 matching 7 bases. The junction had 4 bases not matched to a gene; V was cut back by 5 bases and J by 1 base. The CDR3 sequence is 14 residues long. Germline loops: CDR1 SNHLY, CDR2 FYNNEI. This CDR3 is CASSTQGQNTEAFF. The CDR3 DNA follows: TGTGCCAGCAGTACACAGGGGCAGAACACTGAAGCTTTCTTT. Combining the CDR3 with reference TRBV2 and TRBJ1-1 gives the whole variable domain EPEVTQTPSHQVTQMGQEVILRCVPISNHLYFYWYRQILGQKVEFLVSFYNNEISEKSEIFDDQFSVERPDGSNFTLKIRSTKLEDSAMYFCASSTQGQNTEAFFGQGTRLTVV.

The chain links TRBV19 to TRBJ2-3, with 8 bases lining up with TRBD2. CDR3 length: 16 amino acids. Germline CDR1 reads LNHDA; CDR2 reads SQIVND (reference sequence). The V segment lost 1 base and the J segment 3 bases; nucleotides outside the gene matches: 6. The CDR3 DNA follows: TGTGCCAGTAGTATAGTGCTAGCGGGTAAAACAGATACGCAGTATTTT. Translating it yields CASSIVLAGKTDTQYF.

This chain joins TRBV7-8 and TRBJ1-5, with a weak D call TRBD1 (5 bases). Trimming stripped 5 bases from V and 2 bases from J, with 16 bases between. CDR1 is SGHVS, CDR2 FQNEAQ, per germline. The CDR3 runs 16 residues. CDR3 DNA sequence: TGTGCCAGCAGCACACGGGGCGGCCGAGGCAATCAGCCCCAGCATTTT. Residues: CASSTRGGRGNQPQHF.

The rearrangement links TRBV7-3 to TRBJ2-1, with D perhaps matching TRBD1 (6 bases). Germline lookup yields CDR1 SGHTA and CDR2 FQGTGA. The CDR3 spans 15 residues. V was cut by 1 base and J by 10 bases, with 17 bases left in between. The DNA for the CDR3 is TGTGCCAGCAGCTTAATGGGGCAGGGGAAGATAGAGCAGTTCTTC. It translates to CASSLMGQGKIEQFF. Full variable domain (outside the CDR3, taken from reference TRBV7-3 and TRBJ2-1): GAGVSQTPSNKVTEKGKYVELRCDPISGHTALYWYRQSLGQGPEFLIYFQGTGAADDSGLPNDRFFAVRPEGSVSTLKIQRTERGDSAVYLCASSLMGQGKIEQFFGPGTRLTVL.

This chain links TRBV11-3 with TRBJ2-7, with D unclear. The germline V gene has CDR1 SGHNT and CDR2 YENEEA. The CDR3 sequence is 14 residues long. Trimming cost V 3 bases and J 2 bases, with 11 bases left between them. The CDR3 DNA is TGTGCCAGCAGCTTGGTGGCCACCACCTACGAGCAGTACTTC. Protein sequence: CASSLVATTYEQYF.

This chain uses TRBV6-2 or TRBV6-3 with TRBJ1-5; 12 nucleotides match TRBD1. V gave up 6 bases and J gave up 7 bases; unmatched junction bases: 10. This CDR3 contains 16 residues. Germline loops: CDR1 MNHEY, CDR2 SVGEGT. In DNA form, the CDR3 reads TGTGCCAGCAGGGCGGGACAGGGGGCCTCCAGACAGCCCCAGCATTTT. Translation gives CASRAGQGASRQPQHF.

The chain carries TRBV7-8 and TRBJ1-2, with unresolved D. Looked up from germline, CDR1 is SGHVS and CDR2 is FQNEAQ. V was cut by 5 bases and J by 7 bases, with 14 bases left in between. The CDR3 covers 13 residues. The DNA for the CDR3 is TGTGCCAGCAGCCCCGGTCCTCAGGTTGGCTACACCTTC. It translates to CASSPGPQVGYTF.

The chain is built from TRBV7-9 and TRBJ1-6; tentative D call: TRBD1 (6 bases). The CDR3 is 15 residues long. Germline CDR1 reads SEHNR; CDR2 reads FQNEAQ (reference sequence). V was clipped by 5 bases and J by 5 bases, with 13 bases between them. This CDR3 reads CASSPGQFHNSPLHF. Written as DNA, the CDR3 is TGTGCCAGCAGCCCAGGACAGTTCCATAATTCACCCCTCCACTTT.

The rearrangement uses TRBV10-1 and TRBJ2-3, with TRBD2 matching over 9 bases. Germline V CDR1 and CDR2: WNHNN, SYGVQD (reference sequence). J lost 5 bases, V lost 3 bases, and 6 bases had no gene match. The CDR3 length is 15 residues. The CDR3 loop is CASSESGRSGDTQYF. The CDR3 DNA is TGCGCCAGCAGTGAAAGCGGGAGGAGTGGAGATACGCAGTATTTT.

The rearrangement joins TRBV10-1 to TRBJ1-1; 9 bases fit TRBD1. The germline CDR1 and CDR2 sequences are WNHNN and SYGVQD (reference sequence). V dropped 7 bases and J dropped 7; count of bases not matched to a gene: 10. The CDR3 is 14 amino acids. CDR3 residues: CASIRTGETGEAFF. CDR3 coding DNA: TGCGCCAGCATTAGGACAGGGGAGACGGGTGAAGCTTTCTTT.

The CDR3 bases are TGTGCCTGGAGCGGTGGGACGGTAAGCTCCTACAATGAGCAGTTCTTC. It is translated as CAWSGGTVSSYNEQFF. This sequence joins TRBV30 and TRBJ2-1, with D perhaps being TRBD1 or TRBD2 (5 bases each). CDR3 length: 16 amino acids. V shed 3 bases and J shed 0 bases, with 15 bases lying between them. The germline V gene has CDR1 GTSNPN and CDR2 SVGIG (reference sequence).

The chain recombines TRBV20-1 with TRBJ1-6; D is perhaps TRBD1 (5 bases). This CDR3 contains 15 residues. Trimming cost V 2 bases and J 5 bases, with 13 bases left between them. Germline V lookup: CDR1 DFQATT, CDR2 SNEGSKA (reference sequence). The chain's CDR3 is CSARPQGRDNSPLHF. CDR3 in DNA: TGCAGTGCTAGACCCCAGGGAAGAGATAATTCACCCCTCCACTTT.